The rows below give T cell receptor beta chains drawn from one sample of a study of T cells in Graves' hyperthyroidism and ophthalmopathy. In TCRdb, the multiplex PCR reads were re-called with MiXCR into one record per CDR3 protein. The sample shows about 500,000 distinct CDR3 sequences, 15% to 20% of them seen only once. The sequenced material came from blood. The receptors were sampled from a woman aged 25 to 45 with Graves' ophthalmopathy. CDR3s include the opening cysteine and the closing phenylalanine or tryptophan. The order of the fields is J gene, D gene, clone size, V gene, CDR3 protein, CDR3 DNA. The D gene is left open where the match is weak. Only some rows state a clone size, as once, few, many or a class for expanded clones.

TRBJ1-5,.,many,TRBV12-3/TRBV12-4,CASRDSGKNQPQHF,TGTGCCAGCAGAGATTCGGGGAAGAATCAGCCCCAGCATTTT
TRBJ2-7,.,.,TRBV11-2,CASSFERVGEQYF,TGTGCCAGCAGCTTTGAAAGGGTGGGCGAGCAGTACTTC
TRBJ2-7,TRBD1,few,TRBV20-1,CSANTWQGAISEQYF,TGCAGTGCTAACACCTGGCAGGGGGCAATAAGCGAGCAGTACTTC
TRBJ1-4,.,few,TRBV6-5,CASSYSFIATNEKLFF,TGTGCCAGCAGTTACTCGTTCATTGCAACTAATGAAAAACTGTTTTTT
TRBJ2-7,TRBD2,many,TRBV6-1,CASSLLIFDSGSHEQYF,TGTGCCAGCAGTCTCCTGATATTCGATAGCGGGAGCCACGAGCAGTACTTC
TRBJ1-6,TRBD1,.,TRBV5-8,CASSLDRDDSPLHF,TGTGCCAGCAGCTTAGACAGGGATGATTCACCCCTCCACTTT
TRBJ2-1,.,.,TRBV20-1,CSANIGGAYNEQFF,TGCAGTGCTAATATCGGCGGAGCCTACAATGAGCAGTTCTTC
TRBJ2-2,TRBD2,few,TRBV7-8,CASSPRTSVSGELFF,TGTGCCAGCAGCCCACGGACTAGCGTCTCCGGGGAGCTGTTTTTT
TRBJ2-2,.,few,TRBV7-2,CASSRTPTLNGELFF,TGTGCCAGCAGCCGAACACCTACCCTTAACGGGGAGCTGTTTTTT
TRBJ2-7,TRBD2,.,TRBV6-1,CASSGTSGGTYEQYF,TGTGCCAGCAGTGGAACTAGCGGGGGTACCTACGAGCAGTACTTC
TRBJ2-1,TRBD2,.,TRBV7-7,CASSLGTMDEQFF,TGTGCTAGCAGCTTGGGGACTATGGATGAGCAGTTCTTC
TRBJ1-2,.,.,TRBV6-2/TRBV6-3,CASSYSTQKYGYTF,TGTGCCAGCAGTTACTCCACACAGAAATATGGCTACACCTTC
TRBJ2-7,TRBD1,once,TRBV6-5,CASRIIGQGRYEQYF,TGTGCCAGCAGAATCATTGGACAGGGGAGGTACGAGCAGTACTTC
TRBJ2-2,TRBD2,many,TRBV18,CASSPVVAGDPGELFF,TGTGCCAGCTCACCTGTAGTAGCGGGAGATCCCGGGGAGCTGTTTTTT
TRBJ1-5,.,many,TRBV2,CASSVSQGFDQPQHF,TGTGCCAGCAGTGTCAGCCAGGGATTCGATCAGCCCCAGCATTTT
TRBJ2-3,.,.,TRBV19,CASSIDRLDTQYF,TGTGCCAGTAGTATAGATCGGCTAGATACGCAGTATTTT